A selection of T cell receptor beta chains follows, all from one sample in a study of cytomegalovirus exposure and HLA in healthy donors. Sequenced by immunoSEQ multiplex PCR; TCRdb stores in-frame clones only, minus some. The sample records fewer than 85,000 clones, 78% being singletons. Specimen: PBMCs. The receptors derive from a male donor in good health and CMV-seropositive. Each CDR3 is given with its conserved first and last residue. A D gene is named only where the DNA matches it firmly. Part of the rows lack a size; the others show once, few, many or a class for expanded clones.

D	V	J	size	DNA	CDR3
TRBD2	TRBV2	TRBJ2-1	-	TGTGCCAGCAGTGAGAGCCTAGCGGGAGTGGATGAGCAGTTCTTC	CASSESLAGVDEQFF
-	TRBV9	TRBJ2-1	-	TGTGCCAGCAGCGTAGGAGGGATCAGTGATACCTACAATGAGCAGTTCTTC	CASSVGGISDTYNEQFF
-	TRBV5-4	TRBJ1-5	-	TGTGCCAGCAGCTTGGGCGGGGGGCGCTCGGATCAGCCCCAGCATTTT	CASSLGGGRSDQPQHF
-	TRBV4-3	TRBJ2-1	few	TGCGCCAGCAGCCAAGATCAAGCTCTGGAGCAGTTCTTC	CASSQDQALEQFF
-	TRBV6-5	TRBJ2-1	-	TGTGCCAGCAGTTACTTCGGTAGCTCCTACAATGAGCAGTTCTTC	CASSYFGSSYNEQFF
-	TRBV5-1	TRBJ2-2	-	TGCGCCAGCAGCTTGGCGGGTATCGTCACCGGGGAGCTGTTTTTT	CASSLAGIVTGELFF
-	TRBV19	TRBJ1-6	-	TGTGCCAGTAGTATAAGCCCGGCAGGGAATTCACCCCTCCACTTT	CASSISPAGNSPLHF
-	TRBV28	TRBJ1-5	-	TGTGCCAGCAGTCGGAGCAATCAGCCCCAGCATTTT	CASSRSNQPQHF
TRBD1	TRBV5-1	TRBJ2-4	-	TGCGCCAGCAGCACGGGACAGGGACAAAACATTCAGTACTTC	CASSTGQGQNIQYF
-	TRBV20-1	TRBJ2-7	-	TGCAGTGCAGGGGTCCGTGAGCAGTACTTC	CSAGVREQYF
TRBD1	TRBV10-1	TRBJ1-5	-	TGCGCCAGCAGTGTCCCGGGACAGGGCCCTCAGCCCCAGCATTTT	CASSVPGQGPQPQHF
TRBD1	TRBV6-5	TRBJ2-7	-	TGTGCCAGCAGTTACTCGGGGACAGGGACCTCCTACGAGCAGTACTTC	CASSYSGTGTSYEQYF
-	TRBV21-1	TRBJ2-3	-	TGTGCCAGCAACATCGGCACAGATACGCAGTATTTT	CASNIGTDTQYF
TRBD1	TRBV19	TRBJ2-3	-	TGTGCCAGTAGGAAGGGGGCGATTAAAGATACGCAGTATTTT	CASRKGAIKDTQYF
TRBD2	TRBV2	TRBJ2-1	-	TGTGCCAGCAATGAGGGACTAGCGGGAGACAGTGAGCAGTTCTTC	CASNEGLAGDSEQFF
-	TRBV28	TRBJ1-2	-	TGTGCCAGCAGTGGCCAGGGCCCCTATGGCTACACCTTC	CASSGQGPYGYTF
-	TRBV27	TRBJ2-7	-	TGTGCCAGCAGTTTTGACAGGCGGTACGAGCAGTACTTC	CASSFDRRYEQYF
TRBD1	TRBV28	TRBJ1-2	few	TGTGCCAGCAGTCAATACTCAGGGGGCTACTATGGCTACACCTTC	CASSQYSGGYYGYTF
-	TRBV19	TRBJ1-3	few	TGTGCCAGTAGTATGCCCTGGACAGCGCTTTCTGGAAACACCATATATTTT	CASSMPWTALSGNTIYF
TRBD1	TRBV5-8	TRBJ1-2	-	TGTGCCAGCAGCGGGGGACAGGGGGGCCCCGGTGGCTACACCTTC	CASSGGQGGPGGYTF
TRBD1	TRBV7-9	TRBJ2-5	-	TGTGCCAGCAGGGGCCCAGGACAGGACCAAGAGACCCAGTACTTC	CASRGPGQDQETQYF
-	TRBV14	TRBJ2-5	-	TGTGCCAGCAGCCAAGATTGGAGACTACTGGGGGAGACCCAGTACTTC	CASSQDWRLLGETQYF
-	TRBV7-6	TRBJ2-7	-	TGTGCCAGCAGCTTAGTCGACAGGAACTCCCCTGAGCAGTACTTC	CASSLVDRNSPEQYF
TRBD1	TRBV6-6	TRBJ2-7	-	TGTGCCAGCAGGACTACGGGGGACAGGGGGCTCGAGCAGTACTTC	CASRTTGDRGLEQYF
TRBD2	TRBV6-5	TRBJ2-1	-	TGTGCCAGCAGTTACGGACTAGCCGGCGGTGAGCAGTTCTTC	CASSYGLAGGEQFF
TRBD2	TRBV5-4	TRBJ2-2	-	TGTGCCAGCAGGGGCCTAGCGGGCACCGGGGAGCTGTTTTTT	CASRGLAGTGELFF
-	TRBV10-1	TRBJ1-2	-	TGCGCCAGCAGTGGGGCAGGGGACTATGGCTACACCTTC	CASSGAGDYGYTF
TRBD1	TRBV7-2	TRBJ2-5	-	TGTGCCAGCAGCCTGGGTGGGACAGTGGAGACCCAGTACTTC	CASSLGGTVETQYF
-	TRBV5-6	TRBJ2-7	few	TGTGCCAGCAGCGGACAGAGCACCCAAAGCGCCTACGAGCAGTACTTC	CASSGQSTQSAYEQYF
TRBD1	TRBV29-1	TRBJ1-2	-	TGCAGCGTTCTGCCGACAGGGGGCCCCGAACTTTATAACTATGGCTACACCTTC	CSVLPTGGPELYNYGYTF
TRBD1	TRBV5-5	TRBJ1-1	-	TGTGCCAGCAGCAGTTACAGGGGCTCTGAAGCTTTCTTT	CASSSYRGSEAFF
-	TRBV6-4	TRBJ2-2	-	TGTGCCAGCAGTGACGGGGCGGACGGGACCGGGGAGCTGTTTTTT	CASSDGADGTGELFF
TRBD1	TRBV11-2	TRBJ2-7	-	TGTGCCAGCAGCTCCGGGACAGTCTTAGTCCACGAGCAGTACTTC	CASSSGTVLVHEQYF
TRBD1	TRBV5-1	TRBJ1-5	few	TGCGCCAGCAGCCCGGACAGGGGAGGGGGTCAGCCCCAGCATTTT	CASSPDRGGGQPQHF
-	TRBV6-5	TRBJ1-2	-	TGTGCCAGCAGTAGCAACTATGGCTACACCTTC	CASSSNYGYTF
-	TRBV2	TRBJ2-1	many	TGTGCCAGCAGTGATCCCCAGGGTCCCAATGAGCAGTTCTTC	CASSDPQGPNEQFF
TRBD2	TRBV6-4	TRBJ2-2	-	TGTGCCAGCAGTGACTCGACTAGCGGGAACACCGGGGAGCTGTTTTTT	CASSDSTSGNTGELFF
TRBD2	TRBV7-6	TRBJ2-2	-	TGTGCCAGCAGCTCCCGGACTAGCGGGGGCGGGGAGCTGTTTTTT	CASSSRTSGGGELFF
TRBD2	TRBV25-1	TRBJ2-1	-	TGTGCCAGCAGTGATCGTAGCGGGCTCTCCTACAATGAGCAGTTCTTC	CASSDRSGLSYNEQFF
TRBD2	TRBV30	TRBJ2-3	few	TGTGCCTGGAGGGGTGGTTTAGGCGGGAGACTCGATACGCAGTATTTT	CAWRGGLGGRLDTQYF
-	TRBV27	TRBJ2-1	-	TGTGCCAGCAGTAGGGGGTCTCTCGGTCTGCGGAACAACAATGAGCAGTTCTTC	CASSRGSLGLRNNNEQFF
TRBD2	TRBV6-1	TRBJ2-7	-	TGTGCCAGCGTTCTCCTAGCGGAGAGCTCCTACGAGCAGTACTTC	CASVLLAESSYEQYF
-	TRBV6-4	TRBJ1-1	-	TGTGCCAGCAGTAAAGGGAGGCCCCTATCTTCCGAAGCTTTCTTT	CASSKGRPLSSEAFF
TRBD1	TRBV6-5	TRBJ2-5	-	TGTGCCAGCAGTTTCCAGGGGGCCGGGGAGACCCAGTACTTC	CASSFQGAGETQYF
-	TRBV7-2	TRBJ2-7	-	TGTGCCAGCAGCTTAGTGCCGAGCCCCTCCTACGAGCAGTACTTC	CASSLVPSPSYEQYF
TRBD1	TRBV19	TRBJ1-6	-	TGTGCCAGTAGTAATACAGGGGTAAATTCACCCCTCCACTTT	CASSNTGVNSPLHF
TRBD1	TRBV6-6	TRBJ1-5	-	TGTGCCAGCAGACAGGGGAGGTTCGATCAGCCCCAGCATTTT	CASRQGRFDQPQHF
TRBD1	TRBV28	TRBJ2-7	-	TGTGCCAGCAGTCCAACAGGGGGCTGGGCGTTCGAGCAGTACTTC	CASSPTGGWAFEQYF
-	TRBV7-9	TRBJ1-3	-	TGTGCCAGCAGCTTCGCCAGGGAAGGAAACACCATATATTTT	CASSFAREGNTIYF
-	TRBV11-2	TRBJ2-1	-	TGTGCCAGCAGCTTCATCGGGGGTACTTACAATGAGCAGTTCTTC	CASSFIGGTYNEQFF
TRBD2	TRBV6-5	TRBJ2-3	-	TGTGCCAGCAGTTGGACTAGCGGAGGCACAGATACGCAGTATTTT	CASSWTSGGTDTQYF
-	TRBV5-4	TRBJ2-2	few	TGTGCCAGCAGCTTGTCACATATGAACACCGGGGAGCTGTTTTTT	CASSLSHMNTGELFF
TRBD1	TRBV28	TRBJ1-3	-	TGTGCCAGCAGTTTAAGGGGGCCTCGCTCTGGAAACACCATATATTTT	CASSLRGPRSGNTIYF